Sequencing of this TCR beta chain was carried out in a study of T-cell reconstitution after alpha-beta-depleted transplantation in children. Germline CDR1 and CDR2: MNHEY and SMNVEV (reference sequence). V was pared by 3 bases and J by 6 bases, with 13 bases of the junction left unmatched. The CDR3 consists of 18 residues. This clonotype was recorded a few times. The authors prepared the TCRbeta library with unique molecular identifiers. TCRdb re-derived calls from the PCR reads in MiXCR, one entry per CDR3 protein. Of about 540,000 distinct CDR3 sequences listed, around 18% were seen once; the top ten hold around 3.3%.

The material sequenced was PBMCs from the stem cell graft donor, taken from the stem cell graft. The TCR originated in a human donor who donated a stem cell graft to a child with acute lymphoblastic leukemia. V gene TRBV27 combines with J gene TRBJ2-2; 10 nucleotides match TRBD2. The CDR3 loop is CASSFPPRLAGDPGELFF. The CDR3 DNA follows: TGTGCCAGCAGTTTCCCCCCGAGGCTAGCGGGAGATCCCGGGGAGCTGTTTTTT.